This T cell receptor beta chain came from a study of blood T cell repertoires in COVID-19. On the study more broadly: Collection of acute and convalescent COVID-19 samples took place in the United States, Italy and Spain.

The junction had 13 bases not matched to a gene; V was cut back by 4 bases and J by 9 bases. The CDR3 has 16 residues. Looked up from germline, CDR1 is LGHDT and CDR2 is YNNKEL (reference sequence). How the authors handled the data: Reference gene primer amplification gave nucleated cell count estimates. The protocol was immunoSEQ multiplex PCR, while the TCRdb copy is restricted to in-frame clones and leaves out a portion. The DNA gave D and trimming, while V, J and clone size come from that table. The table lists approximately 500,000 clones, roughly nine tenths of them singletons, with over 0.7% in the top ten.

The receptor's source is a man in his late teens or twenties with COVID-19, enrolled during active disease. The V and J genes are TRBV3-1 (or the pseudogene TRBV3-2) and TRBJ1-3; 9 nucleotides agree with TRBD1. The sequenced sample consisted of peripheral blood. The CDR3 spells CASSPAGTGRWGTIYF. The CDR3 region has the DNA TGTGCCAGCAGCCCGGCCGGGACAGGGCGGTGGGGCACCATATATTTT.